This is a list of T cell receptor beta chains from one sample in a study of T cell responses to AZD1222 COVID-19 vaccine. Using immunoSEQ multiplex PCR, the repertoire was profiled, and TCRdb retains in-frame clones only, with some absent. The sample records about 160,000 clones, about 90% being singletons. Source: peripheral blood, taken on day 0 of AZD1222 vaccination. Receptors originate from an adult in good health. Both conserved end residues are part of each CDR3. Fields, in order: D gene, V gene, clone size, J gene, CDR3 DNA, CDR3 protein. A D gene is named only where the DNA matches it firmly. For some rows the clone size is stated as once, few or many, or as a class when expanded; others skip it.

D gene: TRBD1; V gene: TRBV6-2/TRBV6-3; clone size: .; J gene: TRBJ2-1; CDR3 DNA: TGTGCCAGCAGCGAGGACAGGGCGGGTGAGCAGTTCTTC; CDR3 protein: CASSEDRAGEQFF
D gene: TRBD1; V gene: TRBV6-5; clone size: .; J gene: TRBJ2-2; CDR3 DNA: TGTGCCAGACAGGGGGTGGTCACCGGGGAGCTGTTTTTT; CDR3 protein: CARQGVVTGELFF
D gene: .; V gene: TRBV7-2; clone size: .; J gene: TRBJ2-2; CDR3 DNA: TGTGCCAGCAGCTCCGGGGGGTTGGGGGCGAGGACCGGGGAGCTGTTTTTT; CDR3 protein: CASSSGGLGARTGELFF
D gene: TRBD1; V gene: TRBV19; clone size: .; J gene: TRBJ1-2; CDR3 DNA: TGTGCCAGTAGGCCACTGGACAGGGAACGGGGTGGCTACACCTTC; CDR3 protein: CASRPLDRERGGYTF
D gene: .; V gene: TRBV7-9; clone size: many; J gene: TRBJ2-7; CDR3 DNA: TGTGCCAGCAACCGGGGCGACGAGCAGTACTTC; CDR3 protein: CASNRGDEQYF
D gene: TRBD2; V gene: TRBV5-6; clone size: .; J gene: TRBJ2-7; CDR3 DNA: TGTGCCAGCAGCTGGGGGGGACCTAAAGGCGAGCAGTACTTC; CDR3 protein: CASSWGGPKGEQYF
D gene: .; V gene: TRBV6-5; clone size: .; J gene: TRBJ1-1; CDR3 DNA: TGTGCCAGCAGAACAGGGACGGCGAACACTGAAGCTTTCTTT; CDR3 protein: CASRTGTANTEAFF
D gene: .; V gene: TRBV5-4; clone size: .; J gene: TRBJ2-1; CDR3 DNA: TGTGCCAGCAGCTTGATTCTGGGGAATGAGCAGTTCTTC; CDR3 protein: CASSLILGNEQFF
D gene: .; V gene: TRBV6-4; clone size: .; J gene: TRBJ1-2; CDR3 DNA: TGTGCCAGCAGTGACTCGGGGGCCACACCGCGGGGCTACACCTTC; CDR3 protein: CASSDSGATPRGYTF
D gene: .; V gene: TRBV19; clone size: .; J gene: TRBJ1-2; CDR3 DNA: TGTGCCAGTAGTATTCTAAGGGAATATGGCTACACCTTC; CDR3 protein: CASSILREYGYTF
D gene: .; V gene: TRBV30; clone size: .; J gene: TRBJ1-2; CDR3 DNA: TGTGCCTGGAGTGTACAAGTTAACTATGGCTACACCTTC; CDR3 protein: CAWSVQVNYGYTF
D gene: .; V gene: TRBV9; clone size: once; J gene: TRBJ1-6; CDR3 DNA: TGTGCCAGCAGTGAAAACAGTAATTCACCCCTCCACTTT; CDR3 protein: CASSENSNSPLHF
D gene: TRBD1; V gene: TRBV27; clone size: .; J gene: TRBJ1-4; CDR3 DNA: TGTGCCAGCAAGGGGACAGGGATTAATGAAAAACTGTTTTTT; CDR3 protein: CASKGTGINEKLFF
D gene: .; V gene: TRBV6-5; clone size: .; J gene: TRBJ1-6; CDR3 DNA: TGTGCCAGCAGTCAAAGCCTAAATTCACCCCTCCACTTT; CDR3 protein: CASSQSLNSPLHF
D gene: .; V gene: TRBV7-8; clone size: .; J gene: TRBJ1-3; CDR3 DNA: TGTGCCAGCAGCCAAAGTGGAAGAACCATATATTTT; CDR3 protein: CASSQSGRTIYF
D gene: .; V gene: TRBV5-4; clone size: once; J gene: TRBJ2-3; CDR3 DNA: TGTGCCAGCAGCTCCAGCGGTAGCACAGATACGCAGTATTTT; CDR3 protein: CASSSSGSTDTQYF
D gene: .; V gene: TRBV18; clone size: .; J gene: TRBJ1-1; CDR3 DNA: TGTGCCAGTCTTTCCAGGGTCGGAGACACTGAAGCTTTCTTT; CDR3 protein: CASLSRVGDTEAFF
D gene: .; V gene: TRBV11-2; clone size: .; J gene: TRBJ1-2; CDR3 DNA: TGTGCCAGCAGCTTAGCAGCCAGTCATAACTATGGCTACACCTTC; CDR3 protein: CASSLAASHNYGYTF
D gene: TRBD1; V gene: TRBV6-5; clone size: .; J gene: TRBJ1-3; CDR3 DNA: TGTGCCAGCAGCAGAGACAGGGTCACTGGAAACACCATATATTTT; CDR3 protein: CASSRDRVTGNTIYF
D gene: TRBD1; V gene: TRBV30; clone size: .; J gene: TRBJ2-1; CDR3 DNA: TGTGCCTGGAGTGGGGACAGGGGTGAAAATGAGCAGTTCTTC; CDR3 protein: CAWSGDRGENEQFF
D gene: .; V gene: TRBV28; clone size: once; J gene: TRBJ2-7; CDR3 DNA: TGTGCCAGCAGGGTAAGAGAGGGGGTAAAGCCCTCGGGGCCTTACGAGCAGTACTTC; CDR3 protein: CASRVREGVKPSGPYEQYF
D gene: .; V gene: TRBV4-1; clone size: .; J gene: TRBJ2-7; CDR3 DNA: TGCGCCAGCAGCCAAGTAAGTAGGGATCCCTACGAGCAGTACTTC; CDR3 protein: CASSQVSRDPYEQYF
D gene: TRBD1; V gene: TRBV10-3; clone size: .; J gene: TRBJ1-1; CDR3 DNA: TGTGCCATCAGTGAGTACAGGACAGGGGAGAACACTGAAGCTTTCTTT; CDR3 protein: CAISEYRTGENTEAFF
D gene: TRBD2; V gene: TRBV19; clone size: .; J gene: TRBJ2-2; CDR3 DNA: TGTGCCAGTAGTATTGCGGGAGGGTGGCCCGGGGAGCTGTTTTTT; CDR3 protein: CASSIAGGWPGELFF
D gene: TRBD2; V gene: TRBV2; clone size: .; J gene: TRBJ2-3; CDR3 DNA: TGTGCCAGCTGTTACCCCGGGGGACTAGCGGGGGGCATCGAAGCAGATACGCAGTATTTT; CDR3 protein: CASCYPGGLAGGIEADTQYF
D gene: TRBD1; V gene: TRBV6-5; clone size: .; J gene: TRBJ2-7; CDR3 DNA: TGTGCCAGCAGTTACATGCGGACAGGGGGAGAGCAGTACTTC; CDR3 protein: CASSYMRTGGEQYF
D gene: .; V gene: TRBV2; clone size: .; J gene: TRBJ2-2; CDR3 DNA: TGTGCCAGCAGTGAGGTCCTGGGCACCGGGGAGCTGTTTTTT; CDR3 protein: CASSEVLGTGELFF
D gene: .; V gene: TRBV5-6; clone size: .; J gene: TRBJ2-1; CDR3 DNA: TGTGCCAGCAGAGCCCGAGGCTCCTACAATGAGCAGTTCTTC; CDR3 protein: CASRARGSYNEQFF
D gene: .; V gene: TRBV7-2; clone size: .; J gene: TRBJ2-1; CDR3 DNA: TGTGCCAGCAGTTATAATGAGCAGTTCTTC; CDR3 protein: CASSYNEQFF
D gene: .; V gene: TRBV30; clone size: .; J gene: TRBJ1-4; CDR3 DNA: TGTGCCTGGAGTTCCGGGATCTCCACAACTAATGAAAAACTGTTTTTT; CDR3 protein: CAWSSGISTTNEKLFF
D gene: .; V gene: TRBV6-6; clone size: .; J gene: TRBJ2-1; CDR3 DNA: TGTGCCAGCAGCCATACCCCACCCTACAATGAGCAGTTCTTC; CDR3 protein: CASSHTPPYNEQFF
D gene: TRBD1; V gene: TRBV6-6; clone size: .; J gene: TRBJ2-7; CDR3 DNA: TGTGCCAGCAGTTACGGGCCCCCGGGACAGAGCTACGAGCAGTACTTC; CDR3 protein: CASSYGPPGQSYEQYF
D gene: .; V gene: TRBV2; clone size: .; J gene: TRBJ1-2; CDR3 DNA: TGTGCCAGCAGTGATAGAGATTCTAACTATGGCTACACCTTC; CDR3 protein: CASSDRDSNYGYTF
D gene: .; V gene: TRBV6-5; clone size: .; J gene: TRBJ1-3; CDR3 DNA: TGTGCCAGCACAAAGCCGGGGCTAAGAAACACCATATATTTT; CDR3 protein: CASTKPGLRNTIYF
D gene: .; V gene: TRBV28; clone size: .; J gene: TRBJ2-5; CDR3 DNA: TGTGCCAGCACCCGGCGTTCAGCGGGCGCGGAGACCCAGTACTTC; CDR3 protein: CASTRRSAGAETQYF
D gene: TRBD1; V gene: TRBV10-1; clone size: .; J gene: TRBJ2-6; CDR3 DNA: TGCGCCACCCTGACAGGGACGCTCGGTTTTTCTGGGGCCAACGTCCTGACTTTC; CDR3 protein: CATLTGTLGFSGANVLTF
D gene: .; V gene: TRBV27; clone size: .; J gene: TRBJ2-7; CDR3 DNA: TGTGCCAGCAGTTTTGATGCGGTGAGCTCCTACGAGCAGTACTTC; CDR3 protein: CASSFDAVSSYEQYF
D gene: .; V gene: TRBV6-5; clone size: .; J gene: TRBJ1-5; CDR3 DNA: TGTGCCAGCAGTTACTCGAGCAGTAGTAGAAATCAGCCCCAGCATTTT; CDR3 protein: CASSYSSSSRNQPQHF
D gene: TRBD1; V gene: TRBV30; clone size: few; J gene: TRBJ1-5; CDR3 DNA: TGTGCCTGGAGTGCAGGGGGCGTTGGTCAGCCCCAGCATTTT; CDR3 protein: CAWSAGGVGQPQHF
D gene: TRBD1; V gene: TRBV4-2; clone size: .; J gene: TRBJ1-6; CDR3 DNA: TGTGCCAGCAGCCGGGACAGGGACGTTTCACCCCTCCACTTT; CDR3 protein: CASSRDRDVSPLHF
D gene: TRBD1; V gene: TRBV4-3; clone size: .; J gene: TRBJ1-5; CDR3 DNA: TGCGCCAGCAGCCAAGATCATTATCAGGGGGCTTATAGCAATCAGCCCCAGCATTTT; CDR3 protein: CASSQDHYQGAYSNQPQHF
D gene: TRBD2; V gene: TRBV9; clone size: .; J gene: TRBJ2-2; CDR3 DNA: TGTGCCAGCACCCCTCGGGGGGGCGACACCGGGGAGCTGTTTTTT; CDR3 protein: CASTPRGGDTGELFF
D gene: .; V gene: TRBV15; clone size: .; J gene: TRBJ1-2; CDR3 DNA: TGTGCCACCAGCCTAGCTGGGGCAGGTTACTATGGCTACACCTTC; CDR3 protein: CATSLAGAGYYGYTF
D gene: .; V gene: TRBV30; clone size: .; J gene: TRBJ1-1; CDR3 DNA: TGTGCCTGGAGTGGACAGTCGAACACTGAAGCTTTCTTT; CDR3 protein: CAWSGQSNTEAFF
D gene: TRBD1; V gene: TRBV14; clone size: .; J gene: TRBJ1-5; CDR3 DNA: TGTGCCAGCAGCCAAGGTCGCGGGACAGGGGTGCAGCCCCAGCATTTT; CDR3 protein: CASSQGRGTGVQPQHF
D gene: .; V gene: TRBV5-1; clone size: .; J gene: TRBJ2-6; CDR3 DNA: TGCGCCAGCAGCCCCGGACACCCTGGGGCCAACGTCCTGACTTTC; CDR3 protein: CASSPGHPGANVLTF
D gene: .; V gene: TRBV10-3; clone size: .; J gene: TRBJ2-7; CDR3 DNA: TGTGCCATCAGTGGGGAGATAGGATACGAGCAGTACTTC; CDR3 protein: CAISGEIGYEQYF
D gene: .; V gene: TRBV6-5; clone size: .; J gene: TRBJ2-5; CDR3 DNA: TGTGCCAGCAGTTACCACGGGACGCAAGAGACCCAGTACTTC; CDR3 protein: CASSYHGTQETQYF
D gene: .; V gene: TRBV7-6; clone size: .; J gene: TRBJ1-6; CDR3 DNA: TGTGCCAGCAGCTTAGGCCAGGGAAAGTCACCCCTCCACTTT; CDR3 protein: CASSLGQGKSPLHF
D gene: .; V gene: TRBV27; clone size: few; J gene: TRBJ1-5; CDR3 DNA: TGTGCCAGCCCCCCGAGTGAGAAAAATCAGCCCCAGCATTTT; CDR3 protein: CASPPSEKNQPQHF
D gene: TRBD1; V gene: TRBV30; clone size: .; J gene: TRBJ1-5; CDR3 DNA: TGTGCCTGGAGTGTACACGCAGGGGGCGCGGTTCAGCCCCAGCATTTT; CDR3 protein: CAWSVHAGGAVQPQHF
D gene: .; V gene: TRBV3-1/TRBV3-2; clone size: .; J gene: TRBJ2-2; CDR3 DNA: TGTGCCAGCAGCCAAGGGCTACAGCGGGCCGGGGAGCTGTTTTTT; CDR3 protein: CASSQGLQRAGELFF
D gene: .; V gene: TRBV6-5; clone size: .; J gene: TRBJ1-2; CDR3 DNA: TGTGCCAGCAGAAAGAACCAGGGGTTTGGCTACACCTTC; CDR3 protein: CASRKNQGFGYTF
D gene: TRBD1; V gene: TRBV9; clone size: once; J gene: TRBJ1-3; CDR3 DNA: TGTGCCAGCAGCGTAGCGGGGGACAGCTTTTCCTCTGGAAACACCATATATTTT; CDR3 protein: CASSVAGDSFSSGNTIYF
D gene: .; V gene: TRBV13; clone size: .; J gene: TRBJ1-3; CDR3 DNA: TGTGCCAGCAGCTTTAGGTCAGGACGATCTGGAAACACCATATATTTT; CDR3 protein: CASSFRSGRSGNTIYF